These 9 T cell receptor beta chains were sequenced from one sample in a study of CD8 T cells in ankylosing spondylitis. TCRdb passed the 5' RACE reads through MiXCR, listing each CDR3 protein once. The sample contains nearly 250,000 distinct CDR3 sequences, 30% to 35% of which appear only once. Sequenced: blood, either unsorted or a sorted T cell fraction (not recorded which). All receptors derive from a male donor with ankylosing spondylitis or in good health (not recorded which).

This clonotype was seen at least ten times. V and J are TRBV29-1 and TRBJ2-1; TRBD2 matches 13 bases. Germline CDR1 and CDR2: SQVTM and ANQGSEA. V was pared by 5 bases and J by 4 bases, with 5 bases of the junction left unmatched. The CDR3 is 15 amino acids. CDR3 in amino acids: CSVLGLAGAYNEQFF. The CDR3 nucleotides are TGCAGCGTTTTAGGACTAGCGGGGGCTTACAATGAGCAGTTCTTC.

The chain recombines TRBV29-1 with TRBJ2-5, with D possibly being TRBD1 or TRBD2 (5 bases each). Germline-derived CDR1 and CDR2 are SQVTM and ANQGSEA. CDR3 length: 11 amino acids. The germline V and J ends were trimmed by 4 bases and 7 bases, with 10 bases remaining between them. CDR3 in amino acids: CSVVIGGTQYF. CDR3 sequence (DNA): TGCAGCGTTGTTATTGGGGGGACCCAGTACTTC. The whole variable domain, remainder taken from reference TRBV29-1 and TRBJ2-5, is SAVISQKPSRDICQRGTSLTIQCQVDSQVTMMFWYRQQPGQSLTLIATANQGSEATYESGFVIDKFPISRPNLTFSTLTVSNMSPEDSSIYLCSVVIGGTQYFGPGTRLLVL.

The chain carries TRBV6-1 and TRBJ2-1, with 8 bases identical to TRBD1. Germline CDR1 reads MNHNS; CDR2 reads SASEGT. This CDR3 has 14 amino acids. V was pared by 5 bases and J by 9 bases, with 9 bases of the junction left unmatched. This CDR3 reads CASSTRTGWFEQFF. The CDR3 DNA sequence: TGTGCCAGCAGTACCCGGACAGGGTGGTTTGAGCAGTTCTTC.

This sequence joins TRBV30 and TRBJ1-2; tentative D call: TRBD1 (5 bases). The CDR3 contains 11 residues. CDR1 GTSNPN and CDR2 SVGIG come from the germline V gene (reference sequence). The CDR3 here is CVVRTTYGYTF. The CDR3 coding sequence is TGTGTTGTGAGGACAACGTATGGCTACACCTTC.

This chain joins TRBV27 and TRBJ1-2, with D tentatively TRBD1 (5 bases). Trimming shortened V by 6 bases and J by 1 base, and 12 bases separated the two germline ends. The CDR3 covers 14 residues. Germline-derived CDR1 and CDR2 are MNHEY and SMNVEV (reference sequence). The CDR3 coding sequence is TGTGCCAGCAGACCACGGGGCGGTAACTATGGCTACACCTTC. Translated, it gives CASRPRGGNYGYTF.

CDR3 nucleotides: TGCGCCAGCAGCTCCCCCCACAGGGACGGGGAGCTGTTTTTT. It specifies CASSSPHRDGELFF. This chain connects TRBV5-1 to TRBJ2-2, with D perhaps TRBD1 (6 bases). Germline-derived CDR1 and CDR2 are SGHRS and YFSETQ. CDR3 length: 14 amino acids. Trimming left V 3 bases short and J 7 bases short, with 13 bases between.

The chain links TRBV27 to TRBJ2-3, with D hard to call. The germline V gene encodes CDR1 MNHEY and CDR2 SMNVEV (reference sequence). V lost 5 bases to trimming and J lost 4 bases, with 10 bases between them. The CDR3 spans 13 residues. This CDR3 is CASSGPLADTQYF. CDR3 coding DNA: TGTGCCAGCAGTGGCCCATTAGCAGATACGCAGTATTTT.

This clonotype was recorded a few times. The chain employs TRBV29-1 and TRBJ2-1; D uncertain. Germline V gene lookup returns CDR1 SQVTM and CDR2 ANQGSEA. CDR3 length: 11 residues. With 4 bases removed from V and 3 bases from J, the gap between germline ends came to 4 bases. The CDR3 region has the DNA TGCAGCGTTGCCGACTACAATGAGCAGTTCTTC. Amino acids: CSVADYNEQFF.

This clonotype was seen a few times. This chain uses TRBV20-1 with TRBJ1-3; no clear D gene. Germline CDR1 and CDR2: DFQATT and SNEGSKA (reference sequence). Trimming left V 6 bases short and J 8 bases short, with 23 bases between. The CDR3 totals 15 residues. CDR3 residues: CSAAVPGSTAHTIYF. CDR3 nucleotide sequence: TGCAGTGCCGCGGTTCCGGGCTCCACGGCACACACCATATATTTT.